A single TCR beta chain is shown here with its context. Antigen specificity is unknown. The data belong to a study of T cells in localized non-small cell lung cancer. The CDR3 is 16 residues long. The trim removed 2 bases at V and 1 base at J, leaving 8 bases unmatched. The V gene's germline CDR1 is LGHNA and CDR2 YNFKEQ. Study-wide results and limits: Across samples, adjacent lung featured a median around 60 of the top 100 tumor clones. Maximal T cell clonality occurred in uninvolved adjacent lung, with tumor ranking below it. Elevated circulating T cell density in blood was associated with longer overall survival.

Sequenced by immunoSEQ multiplex PCR; TCRdb stores in-frame clones only, minus some. The table records approximately 88,000 clones, roughly 93% of them present only once. J is TRBJ2-7 and V is TRBV4-2, with TRBD1 matching 7 bases. This sequence originates from a woman aged 40-69 years with stage II squamous cell lung carcinoma. Here the sequenced sample was PBMCs, taken before any cancer treatment. CDR3 sequence: CASSQPGTATSYEQYF. The CDR3 region has the DNA TGTGCCAGCAGCCAACCGGGGACAGCCACGTCCTACGAGCAGTACTTC.